Sequencing of this T cell receptor beta chain was carried out in a study of OX40 agonist ivuxolimab in advanced cancers. Across the whole study: Patients were treated with ivuxolimab, an agonistic anti-OX40 (CD134) antibody. Dose-escalation patients suffered from hepatocellular carcinoma, melanoma, renal cell or head and neck cancer. At roughly 80% male, the cohort had a mean age of roughly 60 years, ranging from about 23 to 79.

Sequenced by immunoSEQ multiplex PCR; TCRdb stores in-frame clones only, minus some. The sample consists of under 75,000 clones, around 90% of them appearing once. The clonotype originates from an adult with an advanced solid tumor such as melanoma, head and neck, liver or kidney cancer. The sample in question was CD4+ or CD8+ T cells sorted from blood, obtained in a trial of the OX40 agonist ivuxolimab.

For the CDR3, the DNA is TGTGCCAGCAGCTTATTAGTTCAGGGGGTCACAGATACGCAGTATTTT. Its translation: CASSLLVQGVTDTQYF. This sequence joins TRBV7-9 and TRBJ2-3; TRBD1 agrees at 7 bases. V lost 2 bases, J lost 2 bases, and 7 bases stayed unmatched. The CDR3 totals 16 residues. CDR1 and CDR2 (germline): SEHNR, FQNEAQ (reference sequence).